The TCR beta chain described here comes from a study of T cells in pancreatic ductal adenocarcinoma. General study findings and limits: Enrichment of CD45RO+ effector over naive T cells in tumors may bias clonality.

Using immunoSEQ multiplex PCR, the repertoire was profiled, and TCRdb retains in-frame clones only, with some absent. Among over 100,000 clones listed, about 96% were seen once. Selected pancreatic ductal adenocarcinoma patients had undergone surgery without neoadjuvant therapy. On this clone: What it recognizes is unknown.

The TCR originated in a human donor with pancreatic ductal adenocarcinoma. Sample: PBMCs.

The CDR3 DNA follows: TGTGCCTGGGCGATGCCTGGGGCCAACGTCCTGACTTTC. This codes for CAWAMPGANVLTF. V gene TRBV30 combines with J gene TRBJ2-6; D is uncertain. This CDR3 comprises 13 residues. The germline V gene has CDR1 GTSNPN and CDR2 SVGIG (reference sequence). V was pared by 5 bases and J by 2 bases, with 7 bases between.